A single sample gave rise to the 9 T cell receptor beta chains below, sequenced in a study of T cells after posttransplantation cyclophosphamide. Profiled with immunoSEQ multiplex PCR; TCRdb holds only in-frame clones, not every one. The sample contains tens of thousands of clones, roughly 73% of which appear only once. Cyclophosphamide on days +3 and +4 followed busulfan-fludarabine conditioning and a marrow graft. The specimen was CD4+ T cells sorted from blood, collected roughly 250 weeks after a stem cell transplant with posttransplant cyclophosphamide. These TCRs come from a female patient aged 40 to 50 who received an allogeneic stem cell transplant from a related donor, was CMV-positive, and had no GVHD. The T cells may come from the graft donor.

This chain uses TRBV7-3 with TRBJ1-6; TRBD1 might be the D (5 bases). Germline values: CDR1 SGHTA, CDR2 FQGTGA. The CDR3 is made up of 16 amino acids. V was cut by 1 base and J by 9 bases, with 16 bases left in between. CDR3 region: CASSLMGRGSGSPLHF. The CDR3 DNA follows: TGTGCCAGCAGCTTAATGGGGAGGGGTTCGGGTTCACCCCTCCACTTT.

The rearrangement uses TRBV25-1 and TRBJ2-2, with 13 bases aligning to TRBD2. The CDR3 is 14 residues long. Germline lookup yields CDR1 MGHDK and CDR2 SYGVNS. V shed 7 bases and J 5 bases; nucleotides not matched to a gene: 1. Written as DNA, the CDR3 is TGTGCCAGCATGGGACTAGCGGGGACCGGGGAGCTGTTTTTT. Translated: CASMGLAGTGELFF.

This clone is medium-sized (0.01 to 0.1%) within its sample. At one boundary the junction diverges from the germline segment, which might be a read error. V and J are TRBV7-7 and TRBJ2-1, with TRBD2 matching 10 bases. Germline loops: CDR1 SSHAT, CDR2 FNYEAQ (reference sequence). This CDR3 comprises 15 residues. This chain's CDR3 is CASSPPGLAANEQFF. In nucleotides, the CDR3 is TGTGCTAGCAGTCCGCCTGGACTAGCGGCCAATGAGCAGTTCTTC. Combining the CDR3 with reference TRBV7-7 and TRBJ2-1 gives the whole variable domain GAGVSQSPRYKVTKRGQDVTLRCDPISSHATLYWYQQALGQGPEFLTYFNYEAQPDKSGLPSDRFSAERPEGSISTLTIQRTEQRDSAMYRCASSPPGLAANEQFFGPGTRLTVL.

The chain links TRBV4-3 to TRBJ1-2; the D is unclear. V was pared by 0 bases and J by 8 bases, with 16 bases between. CDR3 length: 15 amino acids. Germline CDR1 and CDR2: LGHNA and YSLEER. The CDR3 DNA follows: TGCGCCAGCAGCCAAGATATATTTACAGCCCAAGGCTACACCTTC. Its translation is CASSQDIFTAQGYTF.

This chain uses TRBV12-5 with TRBJ1-3; D unclear. The ends were cut back, 0 bases at V and 4 bases at J, with 19 bases in the middle. Germline assignment: CDR1 LGHNT and CDR2 FRNRAP. The CDR3 sequence is 18 residues long. The CDR3 DNA is TGTGCTAGTGGTTTGGTACTCGGCCAGGAGGTGTACGGAAACACCATATATTTT. Protein: CASGLVLGQEVYGNTIYF.

This rearrangement joins TRBV5-1 to TRBJ2-3; D is uncertain. Germline CDR1 is SGHRS and CDR2 is YFSETQ. With 2 bases removed from V and 0 bases from J, the gap between germline ends came to 7 bases. The CDR3 is made up of 14 amino acids. This CDR3 is CASSFSTSTDTQYF. The CDR3 nucleotides read TGCGCCAGCAGCTTCTCCACTAGCACAGATACGCAGTATTTT. Supplemented by reference TRBV5-1 and TRBJ2-3, the full variable domain reads KAGVTQTPRYLIKTRGQQVTLSCSPISGHRSVSWYQQTPGQGLQFLFEYFSETQRNKGNFPGRFSGRQFSNSRSEMNVSTLELGDSALYLCASSFSTSTDTQYFGPGTRLTVL.

The chain combines TRBV15 with TRBJ2-6; D unclear. The V and J ends lost 0 bases and 0 bases respectively, with 6 bases between them. Germline V CDR1 and CDR2: LNHNV, YYDKDF (reference sequence). The CDR3 loop spans 16 amino acids. The CDR3 DNA follows: TGTGCCACCAGCAGAGATTCGGGCTCTGGGGCCAACGTCCTGACTTTC. As protein: CATSRDSGSGANVLTF.

The chain employs TRBV7-9 and TRBJ2-5; possibly TRBD1 for D (6 bases). Trimming pared 6 bases from V and 1 base from J, leaving 15 bases between. The CDR3 has 15 residues. In germline, CDR1 is SEHNR, CDR2 FQNEAQ (reference sequence). The DNA for the CDR3 is TGTGCCAGCAGTTATAACCGACAGGTCCAAGAGACCCAGTACTTC. Translated, it gives CASSYNRQVQETQYF.

The chain recombines TRBV6-5 with TRBJ1-2; 7 bases map to TRBD1. The CDR3 has 16 amino acids. The junction had 9 bases not matched to a gene; V was cut back by 2 bases and J by 3 bases. Looked up from germline, CDR1 is MNHEY and CDR2 is SVGAGI. The CDR3 DNA is TGTGCCAGCAGTTACAGACAGGGCTGGTCAGACTATGGCTACACCTTC. It specifies CASSYRQGWSDYGYTF.